These 30 T cell receptor beta chains originate from one sample sequenced in a study of monozygotic twins with cystic fibrosis. Using immunoSEQ multiplex PCR, the repertoire was profiled, and TCRdb retains in-frame clones only, with some absent. The sample has 20,000 to 25,000 clones, approximately 98% seen once. Material: blood. All receptors derive from a girl under 18 with cystic fibrosis.

This clone was seen just once. V usage is TRBV2 and J usage is TRBJ2-2; D not resolved. Germline-derived CDR1 and CDR2 are SNHLY and FYNNEI. V was cut by 6 bases and J by 6 bases, with 5 bases left in between. CDR3 length equals 11 residues. The CDR3 loop reads CASSLSGELFF. CDR3 nucleotides: TGTGCCAGCAGCCTCTCCGGGGAGCTGTTTTTT.

The chain has TRBV5-1 and TRBJ2-1, with 14 bases lining up with TRBD2. Per germline, CDR1 SGHRS and CDR2 YFSETQ. The J segment lost 9 bases and the V segment lost 5 bases, leaving 10 bases of the junction unmatched. CDR3 size: 16 residues. CDR3 coding DNA: TGCGCCAGCAGAGTTGGGACTAGCGGGAGTGTCGGTGAGCAGTTCTTC. Its protein product is CASRVGTSGSVGEQFF.

This sequence joins TRBV29-1 and TRBJ2-5; no clear D. The CDR3 has 13 amino acids. Germline V gene data show CDR1 as SQVTM and CDR2 as ANQGSEA. V was trimmed by 1 base and J by 3 bases, leaving 9 bases between them. The CDR3 nucleotides are TGCAGCGTTGAAGGGCAGAGAAAAGAGACCCAGTACTTC. This sequence encodes CSVEGQRKETQYF.

The genes are TRBV9 and TRBJ1-3, with D perhaps matching TRBD1 (5 bases). Germline-derived CDR1 and CDR2 are SGDLS and YYNGEE. V lost 0 bases, J lost 11 bases, and 9 bases lay in between. The CDR3 is 12 residues long. In nucleotides, the CDR3 is TGTGCCAGCAGCGTAGATCGGGGGGCCATATATTTT. Its protein is CASSVDRGAIYF.

The rearrangement joins TRBV7-6 to TRBJ2-6; no definite D call. Germline V gene data show CDR1 as SGHVS and CDR2 as FNYEAQ. The CDR3 runs to 15 residues. Trimming stripped 3 bases from V and 0 bases from J, with 6 bases between. The CDR3 DNA follows: TGTGCCAGCAGCTTGGGGTTCTCTGGGGCCAACGTCCTGACTTTC. This gives the protein CASSLGFSGANVLTF.

The rearrangement links TRBV5-1 to TRBJ1-1; D ambiguous. The CDR3 is 14 amino acids. Germline V gives CDR1 SGHRS, CDR2 YFSETQ. Trimming removed 1 base from V and 2 bases from J, with 9 bases in between. As DNA, the CDR3 is TGCGCCAGCAGCTTGAACTCGGGAAACACTGAAGCTTTCTTT. Protein product: CASSLNSGNTEAFF.

CDR3 DNA: TGTGCCAGCAGCTCTATGGACGTAGACTACGAGCAGTACGTC. It is translated as CASSSMDVDYEQYV. V usage is TRBV7-9 and J usage is TRBJ2-7; D unclear. The germline V gene encodes CDR1 SEHNR and CDR2 FQNEAQ (reference sequence). Trimming shortened V by 4 bases and J by 3 bases, and 13 bases separated the two germline ends. The CDR3 covers 14 residues.

The rearrangement links TRBV20-1 to TRBJ2-5; D call uncertain. Looked up from germline, CDR1 is DFQATT and CDR2 is SNEGSKA (reference sequence). The CDR3 is 11 residues long. Deletions cut 3 bases from V and 4 bases from J, with 6 bases between. Written as DNA, the CDR3 is TGCAGTGCTAGCCCGGGAGAGACCCAGTACTTC. It encodes CSASPGETQYF.

The CDR3 nucleotides are TGTGCCAGCAGCCCCACAGGGGGAAGTCGGGTGGATACGCAGTATTTT. Amino acid sequence: CASSPTGGSRVDTQYF. The J gene is TRBJ2-3, the V gene TRBV14, with TRBD1 matching over 8 bases. CDR1 is SGHDN, CDR2 FVKESK, per germline. The CDR3 length is 16 residues. Losses at the gene ends were 4 bases for V and 6 bases for J; bases not matched to a gene: 12.

V usage is TRBV25-1 and J usage is TRBJ1-2, with 7 bases aligning to TRBD1. Germline-derived CDR1 and CDR2 are MGHDK and SYGVNS. This CDR3 is 14 amino acids long. Losses at the gene ends were 5 bases for V and 7 bases for J; bases not matched to a gene: 10. DNA for the CDR3: TGTGCCAGCAGTAGGGCAGGGGGTGCCGGTGGCTACACCTTC. Encoded protein: CASSRAGGAGGYTF.

CDR3 nucleotide sequence: TGTGCCAGCAGTTACGCCCCAACGGAAGCTGGCTACACCTTC. Its translation: CASSYAPTEAGYTF. The chain links TRBV6-6 to TRBJ1-2; D is unresolved. The V gene lost 2 bases and the J gene lost 7 bases, with 14 bases spanning the gap. CDR3 length: 14 amino acids. CDR1 and CDR2 from the germline V gene are MNHNY and SVGAGI (reference sequence).

V is TRBV6-5 and J is TRBJ1-5; D call uncertain. The germline CDR1 and CDR2 sequences are MNHEY and SVGAGI. Trimming took 2 bases from V and 4 from J, leaving 9 bases between them. CDR3 length equals 14 residues. Here the CDR3 reads CASSYRQTNQPQHF. DNA for the CDR3: TGTGCCAGCAGTTACCGGCAGACTAATCAGCCCCAGCATTTT.

The chain combines TRBV30 with TRBJ1-1, with a weak D call TRBD1 (6 bases). V was clipped by 2 bases and J by 5 bases, with 18 bases between them. Germline CDR1 and CDR2: GTSNPN and SVGIG (reference sequence). CDR3 length: 15 residues. CDR3 residues: CAWSPRGRVLTEAFF. The CDR3, as DNA: TGTGCCTGGAGTCCAAGGGGGAGGGTTTTGACTGAAGCTTTCTTT. Full variable domain (rest looked up from reference TRBV30 and TRBJ1-1): SQTIHQWPATLVQPVGSPLSLECTVEGTSNPNLYWYRQAAGRGLQLLFYSVGIGQISSEVPQNLSASRPQDRQFILSSKKLLLSDSGFYLCAWSPRGRVLTEAFFGQGTRLTVV.

The chain uses TRBV30 and TRBJ1-1; no reliable D call. Germline V gene sequence: CDR1 GTSNPN, CDR2 SVGIG (reference sequence). Between the trimmed V and J ends, which lost 0 bases and 0 bases, there was a span of 17 bases. This CDR3 is built from 17 residues. CDR3 sequence (DNA): TGTGCCTGGAGTGTGGAAGGGCGGTGGCGCATGAACACTGAAGCTTTCTTT. As protein: CAWSVEGRWRMNTEAFF.

The V call is TRBV6-6, the J call TRBJ1-5, with D hard to call. CDR3 length equals 13 residues. Germline V gene data show CDR1 as MNHNY and CDR2 as SVGAGI (reference sequence). V lost 6 bases, J lost 6 bases, and 12 bases lay in between. The CDR3 DNA reads as TGTGCCAGCAGCCGCACATGGGGTCAGCCCCAGCATTTT. It yields the protein CASSRTWGQPQHF.

This chain uses TRBV14 with TRBJ2-7; no firm D call. This CDR3 has 15 amino acids. V lost 4 bases and J lost 5, with 18 bases in between. CDR1 is SGHDN and CDR2 is FVKESK in the germline V gene. The CDR3 nucleotides are TGTGCCAGCAGCCGCACACAGCCCAACCACCACGAGCAGTACTTC. This sequence encodes CASSRTQPNHHEQYF.

The V gene is TRBV28, the J gene TRBJ2-7, with D possibly TRBD2 on 6 matching bases. The CDR3 is made up of 14 amino acids. V lost 3 bases to trimming and J lost 3 bases, with 12 bases between them. Per the germline V gene, CDR1 is MDHEN and CDR2 is SYDVKM. CDR3 coding DNA: TGTGCCAGCAGTTTTTCGCGCGGGGTCTACGAGCAGTACTTC. Amino acid sequence: CASSFSRGVYEQYF.

In DNA form, the CDR3 reads TGCGCCAGCAGCCAAGGGCGGCAGGGGGCGCTTTGGTCGTCGTTCTTC. The encoded protein is CASSQGRQGALWSSFF. The rearrangement uses TRBV4-3 and TRBJ2-1, with 8 positions matching TRBD1. The V gene's germline CDR1 is LGHNA and CDR2 YSLEER. The CDR3 is 16 amino acids. J lost 15 bases, V lost 1 base, and 17 bases had no gene match.

V gene TRBV5-4 combines with J gene TRBJ2-3; 7 nucleotides agree with TRBD2. The CDR3 loop spans 13 amino acids. Trimming cost V 6 bases and J 6 bases; bases outside gene matches: 7. Germline CDR1 and CDR2: SGHNT and YYREEE (reference sequence). The CDR3, as DNA: TGTGCCAGCAAGCCAGCGGGGACCGATACGCAGTATTTT. Its translation: CASKPAGTDTQYF.

The chain is built from TRBV9 and TRBJ1-1; 8 bases agree with TRBD1. Unmatched junction bases numbered 2, after V lost 2 bases and J lost 2 bases. The length of the CDR3 is 14 residues. Germline assignment: CDR1 SGDLS and CDR2 YYNGEE. As DNA, the CDR3 is TGTGCCAGCAGCGTTCAGGGGGCCAACACTGAAGCTTTCTTT. Translation: CASSVQGANTEAFF.

This clone was detected once. This chain links TRBV4-1 with TRBJ1-4, with TRBD1 matching over 7 bases. CDR1 is MGHRA and CDR2 is YSYEKL in the germline V gene. The trim removed 4 bases at V and 7 bases at J, leaving 12 bases unmatched. This CDR3 has 16 amino acids. The CDR3 sequence: CASSPAAGGGSEKLFF. The CDR3 DNA is TGCGCCAGCAGCCCGGCCGCAGGGGGGGGAAGTGAAAAACTGTTTTTT.

This chain links TRBV19 with TRBJ1-5; 8 nucleotides align to TRBD1. V lost 5 bases and J lost 2; bases outside the gene matches: 11. In germline, CDR1 is LNHDA, CDR2 SQIVND (reference sequence). This CDR3 has 17 residues. The CDR3 DNA is TGTGCCAGTAGTCTGGGGGAGACAGGGGCTCGCAATCAGCCCCAGCATTTT. Its protein product is CASSLGETGARNQPQHF.

The CDR3 DNA reads as TGTGCCAGCAGTGCCCCCGGGACTGGAAATGAAAAACTGTTTTTT. As protein: CASSAPGTGNEKLFF. J is TRBJ1-4 and V is TRBV25-1; TRBD1 is a possible D gene (5 bases). Trimming stripped 4 bases from V and 5 bases from J, with 14 bases between. CDR3 length: 15 amino acids. Germline values: CDR1 MGHDK, CDR2 SYGVNS.

The chain couples TRBV5-1 to TRBJ2-7; 8 bases agree with TRBD1. After removal of 3 bases from V and 4 bases from J, the junction contained 3 bases not matched to a gene. Germline CDR1 is SGHRS and CDR2 is YFSETQ. The CDR3 has 13 residues. The CDR3 reads CASSWGTGYEQYF. The CDR3 DNA is TGCGCCAGCAGCTGGGGGACAGGATACGAGCAGTACTTC.

The chain couples TRBV14 to TRBJ1-1; unclear D gene. The germline V and J ends were trimmed by 1 base and 7 bases, with 10 bases remaining between them. Germline V gene sequence: CDR1 SGHDN, CDR2 FVKESK. This CDR3 spans 13 amino acids. For the CDR3, the DNA is TGTGCCAGCAGCCAAGGGACGTTCTTTGAAGCTTTCTTT. Translating it yields CASSQGTFFEAFF.

The CDR3 coding sequence is TGTGCCAGCAGTGAATTGGCAGCTACTCTTCTTGAAGCTTTCTTT. Translation: CASSELAATLLEAFF. The chain uses TRBV2 and TRBJ1-1, with D hard to call. The CDR3 extends over 15 amino acids. Germline values: CDR1 SNHLY, CDR2 FYNNEI. V was shortened by 2 bases and J by 7 bases, with 17 bases between the two germline ends.

This chain joins TRBV28 and TRBJ2-7; D uncertain. The V gene lost 5 bases and the J gene lost 7 bases, with 27 bases spanning the gap. There are 17 residues in the CDR3. Germline V gene data show CDR1 as MDHEN and CDR2 as SYDVKM. The DNA for the CDR3 is TGTGCCAGCAGTCTTCCCCCGACGGGCAGAAGCATATGGGAGCAGTACTTC. It encodes CASSLPPTGRSIWEQYF.

This chain uses TRBV7-2 with TRBJ1-2; D call uncertain. CDR3 size: 14 residues. The V and J ends lost 5 bases and 7 bases respectively, with 17 bases between them. Per the germline V gene, CDR1 is SGHTA and CDR2 is FQGNSA. The CDR3 is CASSPPTAWGGYTF. The CDR3 region has the DNA TGTGCCAGCAGCCCCCCGACGGCTTGGGGTGGCTACACCTTC. The full variable domain, with the rest looked up from reference TRBV7-2 and TRBJ1-2, is GAGVSQSPSNKVTEKGKDVELRCDPISGHTALYWYRQSLGQGLEFLIYFQGNSAPDKSGLPSDRFSAERTGGSVSTLTIQRTQQEDSAVYLCASSPPTAWGGYTFGSGTRLTVV.

The chain couples TRBV7-6 to TRBJ2-7, with 7 positions matching TRBD1. The germline V gene encodes CDR1 SGHVS and CDR2 FNYEAQ. The length of the CDR3 is 16 residues. The ends lost 5 bases at V and 3 bases at J; junction bases unmatched: 13. The CDR3 sequence is CASSKIRDSRNYEQYF. CDR3 sequence (DNA): TGTGCCAGCAGCAAGATCCGGGACAGCCGCAACTACGAGCAGTACTTC.

The genes are TRBV6-5 and TRBJ1-1; no clear D. V dropped 7 bases and J dropped 4 bases, with 13 bases sitting between them. The V gene's germline CDR1 is MNHEY and CDR2 SVGAGI. This CDR3 has 13 amino acids. The CDR3: CASTRFVGTEAFF. The CDR3 region has the DNA TGTGCCAGCACCCGGTTCGTGGGCACTGAAGCTTTCTTT.